The sequence of this T cell receptor (beta chain) was determined in a study of beta chain features in type 1 diabetes. Findings of the study overall: There was a moderate but significant shortening of TCRB CDR3s in all four CD4+ subsets of Type 1 diabetes patients. A potential PCR bias toward shorter templates would be equal in patient and control samples.

V lost 4 bases, J lost 7 bases, and 5 bases stayed unmatched. This CDR3 is 14 amino acids long. In germline, CDR1 is SGHDT, CDR2 YYEEEE. This clone was picked up a small number of times. The antigen remains unidentified. Sequencing targeted expressed TCRB transcripts, as all isolated RNA had been reverse transcribed. This table comes from immunoSEQ multiplex PCR, and its TCRdb copy is limited to in-frame clones, with some not included. The top ten hold around 0.63% of the sample, which has some 140,000 clones, about 10% seen once. The receptor's source is a man younger than 30 in good health. V usage is TRBV5-6 and J usage is TRBJ1-4; 9 bases align to TRBD1. Sequenced: central memory CD4+ T cells from blood. The CDR3 is CASSLQGAGEKLFF. As DNA, the CDR3 is TGTGCCAGCAGCCTACAGGGGGCAGGTGAAAAACTGTTTTTT. Based on the CDR3 plus reference TRBV5-6 and TRBJ1-4, the full variable domain is DAGVTQSPTHLIKTRGQQVTLRCSPKSGHDTVSWYQQALGQGPQFIFQYYEEEERQRGNFPDRFSGHQFPNYSSELNVNALLLGDSALYLCASSLQGAGEKLFFGSGTQLSVL.